This record looks at one T cell receptor (beta chain) sequence and its context. The entry originates in a study of cytomegalovirus exposure and HLA in healthy donors. The germline CDR1 and CDR2 sequences are MNHEY and SMNVEV (reference sequence). The J segment lost 3 bases and the V segment lost 6 bases, leaving 10 bases of the junction unmatched. The CDR3 is 15 amino acids. Amplification used 60 Vbeta primers and 13 Jbeta primers. The method was immunoSEQ multiplex PCR; TCRdb's version includes in-frame clones alone and lacks a portion of them. Seen here are 200,000 to 300,000 clones, about 83% observed once, and the top ten hold 2%.

The sequence came from a woman aged 40 to 50 in good health and CMV-seropositive. This sequence joins TRBV27 and TRBJ2-7; TRBD2 agrees at 8 bases. Sequencing was performed on PBMCs. CDR3 in DNA: TGTGCCAGCAGCCTTAAAACCGGGACTAGCTACGAGCAGTACTTC. Residues: CASSLKTGTSYEQYF.